This section outlines one T cell receptor (beta chain) sequence together with its context. Profiled with immunoSEQ multiplex PCR; TCRdb holds only in-frame clones, not every one. The sample shows approximately 90,000 clones, 85% of them seen only once. This CDR3 has 17 amino acids. The junction had 12 bases not matched to a gene; V was cut back by 5 bases and J by 2 bases. Germline CDR1 is SGHTA and CDR2 is FQGTGA. These data are taken from a study of blood T cell repertoires in COVID-19. The TCR was taken from a man aged 55 to 69 with acute or convalescent COVID-19. V and J are TRBV7-3 and TRBJ2-3; TRBD2 matches at 8 bases. The sequenced material came from peripheral blood. The CDR3 nucleotides are TGTGCCAGCAGCCTCCTGAGTAGCGGGGCCGTCACAGATACGCAGTATTTT. It is translated as CASSLLSSGAVTDTQYF.